Presented here are 18 T cell receptor beta chains from one specimen sequenced in a study of post-analysis software for immune sequencing data. Study-wide findings and caveats: Four or five TRBV segments occurring more often in patients than controls included TRBV5-6, TRBV5-1 and TRBV20-1.

The authors incorporated unique molecular identifiers into the TCR beta cDNA libraries. TCRdb analysed the PCR reads with MiXCR anew, one entry per CDR3 protein. The data hold about 680,000 distinct CDR3 sequences, with 59% observed a single time. These receptors lack a known antigen. The source material was blood. These receptors were obtained from a girl aged 2 to 10 with multiple sclerosis.

The rearrangement uses TRBV7-2 and TRBJ1-1; D is unclear. CDR3 length: 16 residues. The V gene's germline CDR1 is SGHTA and CDR2 FQGNSA. Trimming shortened V by 5 bases and J by 5 bases, and 21 bases separated the two germline ends. In nucleotides, the CDR3 is TGTGCCAGCAGCCTGACCGTGCGGCAAAGATCGACTGAAGCTTTCTTT. Translated: CASSLTVRQRSTEAFF.

This clonotype was seen only a few times. The chain recombines TRBV20-1 with TRBJ2-1, with TRBD2 identical over 9 bases. The trim removed 1 base at V and 4 bases at J, leaving 5 bases unmatched. Germline-derived CDR1 and CDR2 are DFQATT and SNEGSKA (reference sequence). The CDR3 sequence is 15 residues long. The CDR3 coding sequence is TGCAGTGCTAGAGTCGATAGCGGGAGTTACAATGAGCAGTTCTTC. It translates to CSARVDSGSYNEQFF.

Concerning this clonotype itself: A read error may explain this, as a much larger clone is one base away. The chain is built from TRBV12-5 and TRBJ2-7; TRBD1 might be the D (5 bases). CDR1 is LGHNT and CDR2 is FRNRAP in the germline V gene. V lost 2 bases and J 7 bases, leaving 12 bases between the germline ends. The CDR3 is 13 amino acids. As DNA, the CDR3 is TGTGCTAGTGGTTTGAGGGGCATGGATGAGCAGTACTTC. Translating it yields CASGLRGMDEQYF.

This clonotype was counted only a few times. The chain recombines TRBV6-2 or TRBV6-3 with TRBJ1-2, with D unresolved. The germline V gene encodes CDR1 MNHEY and CDR2 SVGEGT. The V end lost 5 bases, the J end lost 4 bases, and 17 bases lay between the germline ends. This CDR3 is built from 15 residues. The CDR3 sequence: CASSQTGIGIYGYTF. The CDR3 DNA sequence: TGTGCCAGCAGTCAGACGGGAATTGGCATCTATGGCTACACCTTC.

The chain joins TRBV6-1 to TRBJ1-2; no clear D gene. The V gene's germline CDR1 is MNHNS and CDR2 SASEGT. CDR3 length equals 13 residues. Trimming stripped 4 bases from V and 2 bases from J, with 8 bases between. CDR3 sequence (DNA): TGTGCCAGCAGTGCATCCGTCAACTATGGCTACACCTTC. It yields the protein CASSASVNYGYTF.

The V and J genes are TRBV27 and TRBJ1-1; D is undetermined. Trimming took off 5 bases at V and 4 bases at J, with 14 bases between the two ends. CDR3 size: 14 residues. Per germline, CDR1 MNHEY and CDR2 SMNVEV (reference sequence). The CDR3 DNA sequence: TGTGCCAGCAGTAGAAAGGGTTCCGCCACTGAAGCTTTCTTT. Protein: CASSRKGSATEAFF.

This chain joins TRBV14 and TRBJ2-1; 11 positions match TRBD2. Germline V gene data show CDR1 as SGHDN and CDR2 as FVKESK. The CDR3 covers 17 residues. V shed 0 bases, J shed 1 base, and the junction held 2 bases outside the gene matches. This CDR3 reads CASSQESSGGSYNEQFF. As DNA, the CDR3 is TGTGCCAGCAGCCAAGAGTCTAGCGGGGGGTCCTACAATGAGCAGTTCTTC.

The V call is TRBV29-1, the J call TRBJ1-1, with 9 bases identical to TRBD1. The ends lost 2 bases at V and 4 bases at J; junction bases unmatched: 2. This CDR3 comprises 13 residues. Germline V gene lookup returns CDR1 SQVTM and CDR2 ANQGSEA. The CDR3 DNA is TGCAGCGTTGAAAGGGGACAGGGCACTGAAGCTTTCTTT. This gives the protein CSVERGQGTEAFF.

This clonotype has more than one count but fewer than ten. This rearrangement joins TRBV7-9 to TRBJ2-3, with 7 bases aligning to TRBD1. The CDR3 is 14 amino acids. V gave up 5 bases and J gave up 4 bases; unmatched junction bases: 6. Germline lookup yields CDR1 SEHNR and CDR2 FQNEAQ (reference sequence). The CDR3 sequence: CASSPRQGPDTQYF. The DNA for the CDR3 is TGTGCCAGCAGCCCCCGACAGGGCCCAGATACGCAGTATTTT.

The rearrangement uses TRBV12-3 or TRBV12-4 and TRBJ2-5; possible D gene TRBD1, 6 bases. V was clipped by 8 bases and J by 1 base, with 14 bases between them. CDR3 length equals 14 residues. The chain's CDR3 is CASGQTGPQETQYF. The CDR3 DNA is TGTGCCAGCGGCCAGACAGGACCCCAAGAGACCCAGTACTTC.

This clonotype has a single count. The chain joins TRBV29-1 to TRBJ1-2; 9 nucleotides align to TRBD1. Trimming removed 1 base from V and 5 bases from J; junction bases left unmatched: 8. Germline CDR1 SQVTM, CDR2 ANQGSEA. The CDR3 consists of 15 residues. Here the CDR3 DNA reads TGCAGCGTTGAAGTGGGGGGACAGGGCTATTATGGCTACACCTTC. It specifies CSVEVGGQGYYGYTF.

In this sample, this clonotype turned up a few times. The junction departs from germline at one end; a sequencing error may be responsible. The chain has TRBV20-1 and TRBJ1-2; TRBD1 is a possible D gene (5 bases). Germline values: CDR1 DFQATT, CDR2 SNEGSKA (reference sequence). The CDR3 consists of 14 residues. The CDR3 DNA reads as TGCAGAGCTAGCCCCTGGGGGAGGGGAGGTGGCTACACCTTC. It translates to CRASPWGRGGGYTF.

This clonotype was observed at least ten times. This chain uses TRBV7-3 with TRBJ2-1; TRBD2 matches at 11 bases. CDR3 length: 15 residues. Germline trimming cut 4 bases from V and 4 bases from J; bases unmatched to any gene: 3. Germline-derived CDR1 and CDR2 are SGHTA and FQGTGA. CDR3 region: CASSSGLAVYNEQFF. In DNA, the CDR3 is TGTGCCAGCAGCTCGGGACTAGCGGTTTACAATGAGCAGTTCTTC.

J is TRBJ2-3 and V is TRBV29-1, with 13 bases aligning to TRBD2. This CDR3 region has 21 residues. V dropped 3 bases and J dropped 5; count of bases not matched to a gene: 23. Germline V gives CDR1 SQVTM, CDR2 ANQGSEA. The CDR3 spells CSVDTIRPLLAGGPFGDTQYF. In nucleotides, the CDR3 is TGCAGCGTTGATACCATACGGCCCCTACTAGCGGGAGGGCCCTTTGGAGATACGCAGTATTTT.

This sequence joins TRBV7-9 and TRBJ2-3; no reliable D call. Germline values: CDR1 SEHNR, CDR2 FQNEAQ (reference sequence). The CDR3 runs to 14 residues. V was pared by 5 bases and J by 2 bases, with 11 bases between. In DNA form, the CDR3 reads TGTGCCAGCAGCCCAGCCTCTACCACAGATACGCAGTATTTT. Translated: CASSPASTTDTQYF.

This chain connects TRBV29-1 to TRBJ2-7; no clear D gene. V was pared by 4 bases and J by 4 bases, with 14 bases between. The CDR3 loop spans 13 amino acids. Looked up from germline, CDR1 is SQVTM and CDR2 is ANQGSEA. CDR3 protein: CSVVSGFSYEQYF. The DNA of the CDR3 is TGCAGCGTTGTATCCGGGTTCTCGTACGAGCAGTACTTC.

This rearrangement joins TRBV4-3 to TRBJ1-2; D call uncertain. The V gene lost 0 bases and the J gene lost 5 bases, with 10 bases spanning the gap. The CDR3 length is 14 residues. In germline, CDR1 is LGHNA, CDR2 YSLEER. The CDR3 reads CASSQDLGGYGYTF. CDR3 DNA sequence: TGCGCCAGCAGCCAAGATCTTGGCGGATATGGCTACACCTTC.

The V call is TRBV20-1, the J call TRBJ1-2, with D tentatively TRBD1 (5 bases). The CDR3 is made up of 14 amino acids. In germline, CDR1 is DFQATT, CDR2 SNEGSKA (reference sequence). V was trimmed by 5 bases and J by 8 bases, leaving 21 bases between them. CDR3 loop: CSAGSGADLEGYTF. The CDR3, as DNA: TGCAGTGCTGGCTCCGGGGCGGATTTGGAAGGCTACACCTTC.